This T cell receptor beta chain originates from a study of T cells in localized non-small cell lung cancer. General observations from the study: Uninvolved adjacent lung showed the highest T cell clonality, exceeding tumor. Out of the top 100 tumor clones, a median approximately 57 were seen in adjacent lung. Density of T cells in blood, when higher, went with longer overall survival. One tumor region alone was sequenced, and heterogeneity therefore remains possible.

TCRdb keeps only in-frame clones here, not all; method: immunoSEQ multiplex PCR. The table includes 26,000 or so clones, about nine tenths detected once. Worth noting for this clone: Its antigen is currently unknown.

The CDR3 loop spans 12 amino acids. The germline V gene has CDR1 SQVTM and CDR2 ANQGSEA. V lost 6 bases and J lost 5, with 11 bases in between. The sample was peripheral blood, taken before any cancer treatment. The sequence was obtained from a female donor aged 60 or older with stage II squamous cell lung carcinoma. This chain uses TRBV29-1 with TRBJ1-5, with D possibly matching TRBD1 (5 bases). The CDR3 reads CSVSREYQPQHF. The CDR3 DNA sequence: TGCAGCGTGAGCAGGGAATATCAGCCCCAGCATTTT.